The clone carrying this T cell receptor (beta chain) was detected only a few times. Its matching antigen is unknown. These data belong to a study of cytomegalovirus exposure and HLA in healthy donors. Study in general: Among 398 genotyped donors, 80% to 90% fell in the Caucasian-associated ancestry cluster. Study-wide findings and caveats: It has been reported that TCR beta sequences accurately predicted the HLA-A and HLA-B alleles of most subjects. While the bulk of TCR sequences proved rare, some public TCRs turned up in many donors. The study designated about 180 TCR beta chains cytomegalovirus-associated.

Germline lookup yields CDR1 WNHNN and CDR2 SYGVQD (reference sequence). V lost 0 bases and J 8 bases, leaving 8 bases between the germline ends. The CDR3 is 12 amino acids. PCR involved 60 Vbeta and 13 Jbeta primers. This table comes from immunoSEQ multiplex PCR, and its TCRdb copy is limited to in-frame clones, with some not included. This sample carries tens of thousands of clones, approximately 84% of them seen once, and the ten largest clones take 2.4%. Sequencing was performed on PBMCs. This receptor was identified in a woman in her forties or fifties in good health and CMV-seronegative. This chain joins TRBV10-1 and TRBJ2-7; a possible D gene is TRBD1 (5 bases). In nucleotides, the CDR3 is TGCGCCAGCAGTGAGTCTAGGACAAAGCAGTACTTC. Translated: CASSESRTKQYF.